A selection of T cell receptor beta chains follows, all from one sample in a study of Ad26.COV2.S vaccination and SARS-CoV-2 variants. Produced via immunoSEQ multiplex PCR; TCRdb's table is partial and in-frame only. This table holds more than 400,000 clones, roughly 87% found once. Sequencing was performed on peripheral blood, taken in a trial of Ad26.COV2.S vaccine versus placebo. Every receptor here comes from a person aged 18 to 59 who received the Ad26.COV2.S COVID-19 vaccine or a placebo. CDR3s include the opening cysteine and the closing phenylalanine or tryptophan. The D gene is left open where the match is weak. Not every row has a clone size; where given, it reads once, few, many or a size class.

>TRBV7-9|16|TRBD2|once|TRBJ2-1
TGTGCCAGCAGCCCTTGGACTAGCGGGACGGGAGGCGAGCAGTTCTTC
CASSPWTSGTGGEQFF
>TRBV28|15|NA|NA|TRBJ2-4
TGTGCCAGCAGTTCACAGGGAATAGCCAAAAACATTCAGTACTTC
CASSSQGIAKNIQYF
>TRBV27|15|TRBD1|NA|TRBJ2-7
TGTGCCAGCAGCCTAAGGGGGGGACAGGGCCACGAGCAGTACTTC
CASSLRGGQGHEQYF
>TRBV7-2|13|NA|NA|TRBJ2-2
TGTGCCAGCAGCCAGCGGCTAACCGGGGAGCTGTTTTTT
CASSQRLTGELFF
>TRBV11-2|14|NA|NA|TRBJ1-3
TGTGCCAGCAGCTTAGTGGGGACTGGAAACACCATATATTTT
CASSLVGTGNTIYF
>TRBV3-1/TRBV3-2|17|TRBD1|NA|TRBJ1-2
TGTGCCAGCAGCCAAGCCAACGCTTTCCGGGACAGGTATGGCTACACCTTC
CASSQANAFRDRYGYTF
>TRBV28|13|NA|once|TRBJ1-6
TGTGCCAGCAGTGGGGGGGGGAAGTCACCCCTCCACTTT
CASSGGGKSPLHF
>TRBV30|12|NA|NA|TRBJ1-2
TGTGCCTGGAGTGTAATAAACTATGGCTACACCTTC
CAWSVINYGYTF
>TRBV4-1|14|TRBD2|NA|TRBJ2-1
TGCGCCAGCAGCCGACTAGCGGGAGTCAATGAGCAGTTCTTC
CASSRLAGVNEQFF
>TRBV29-1|22|TRBD1|NA|TRBJ2-1
TGCAGCGTTGAAGATTTGGGACAGGGGGTTCCTCCGGGACACCTCTCCTACAATGAGCAGTTCTTC
CSVEDLGQGVPPGHLSYNEQFF
>TRBV11-2|17|TRBD1|once|TRBJ1-3
TGTGCCAGCCCCGCCCGGGGACAGATCGTCTCTGGAAACACCATATATTTT
CASPARGQIVSGNTIYF
>TRBV19|13|NA|many|TRBJ2-2
TGTGCCAGTAGTATAAGACACACCGGGGAGCTGTTTTTT
CASSIRHTGELFF
>TRBV6-6|15|TRBD2|NA|TRBJ2-1
TGTGCCAGCAGGGGCCCCGGGACTAGTATCCATGAGCAGTTCTTC
CASRGPGTSIHEQFF
>TRBV7-8|16|TRBD1|NA|TRBJ1-2
TGTGCCAGCAGCTTAGCGACGGGACAGACAAACTATGGCTACACCTTC
CASSLATGQTNYGYTF
>TRBV2|16|TRBD1|NA|TRBJ1-1
TGTGCCAGCAGTCTGAACACTAACAGGGGAGGGGCTGAAGCTTTCTTT
CASSLNTNRGGAEAFF
>TRBV3-1/TRBV3-2|13|TRBD1|NA|TRBJ2-1
TGTGCCAGCAGTCTGGGACAGGCCGATGAGCAGTTCTTC
CASSLGQADEQFF
>TRBV28|14|NA|NA|TRBJ2-7
TGTGCCAGCAAGGGGACTCTACCCTCCTACGAGCAGTACTTC
CASKGTLPSYEQYF
>TRBV3-1/TRBV3-2|15|NA|NA|TRBJ2-5
TGTGCCAGCAGCTACGGGGCTTCCCACCAAGAGACCCAGTACTTC
CASSYGASHQETQYF
>TRBV4-1|15|NA|NA|TRBJ1-5
TGCGCCAGCAGCCCAGGGGACCAGCGCAATCAGCCCCAGCATTTT
CASSPGDQRNQPQHF
>TRBV19|13|NA|NA|TRBJ2-5
TGTGCCAGTAGTCTCATCCGGGGAGAGACCCAGTACTTC
CASSLIRGETQYF
>TRBV6-5|14|NA|NA|TRBJ1-1
TGTGCCAGCAGTTTCACAGGAGTCAACACTGAAGCTTTCTTT
CASSFTGVNTEAFF
>TRBV6-6|16|NA|NA|TRBJ2-7
TGTGCCAGCAGTCCCCGAGACAGGCGCCTCTCCTACGAGCAGTACTTC
CASSPRDRRLSYEQYF
>TRBV14|17|NA|NA|TRBJ2-3
TGTGCCAGCAGCCAAATCGGTAGGGCGCGAGGCACAGATACGCAGTATTTT
CASSQIGRARGTDTQYF
>TRBV4-3|13|NA|NA|TRBJ2-7
TGCGCCAGCAGCCAAGAATTTAGCCTCGAGCAGTACTTC
CASSQEFSLEQYF
>TRBV16|16|TRBD2|once|TRBJ2-3
TGTGCCAGCAGCCAACTAGCGGGAGGGCCTGAAGATACGCAGTATTTT
CASSQLAGGPEDTQYF
>TRBV6-4|14|NA|NA|TRBJ2-1
TGTGCCAGCAGTGTGGGGCTAGAAGGGGATGAGCAGTTCTTC
CASSVGLEGDEQFF
>TRBV28|14|NA|NA|TRBJ1-1
TGTGCCAGCAGTCTGGGAAACAGAGGGACTGAAGCTTTCTTT
CASSLGNRGTEAFF
>TRBV7-2|14|NA|NA|TRBJ2-7
TGTGCCAGCAGCTTGGCCAGCAGCACCTACGAGCAGTACTTC
CASSLASSTYEQYF
>TRBV5-6|14|NA|NA|TRBJ2-3
TGTGCCAGCAGCTTCTACGCGACCACAGATACGCAGTATTTT
CASSFYATTDTQYF
>TRBV14|15|NA|NA|TRBJ2-3
TGTGCCAGCAGCCAGGGGACCCACAGAACAGATACGCAGTATTTT
CASSQGTHRTDTQYF
>TRBV3-1/TRBV3-2|17|TRBD1|NA|TRBJ1-5
TGTGCCAGCAGCCAAAAGGTCGGACAGGGCATACATCAGCCCCAGCATTTT
CASSQKVGQGIHQPQHF
>TRBV6-4|17|TRBD1|NA|TRBJ2-7
TGTGCCAGCAGTGACCGGATTGACAGGGGGCTTAACGACGAGCAGTACTTC
CASSDRIDRGLNDEQYF
>TRBV12-3/TRBV12-4|11|NA|NA|TRBJ1-5
TGTGCCAGCAGCCTGGGCGAGCCCCAGCATTTT
CASSLGEPQHF
>TRBV7-8|16|NA|NA|TRBJ1-5
TGTGCCAGCAGCTTAAGTCCGGGGTTTAGCAATCAGCCCCAGCATTTT
CASSLSPGFSNQPQHF
>TRBV3-1/TRBV3-2|13|NA|NA|TRBJ2-7
TGTGCCAGCAGCCAAGAAGAGGCAACCCGGCAGTACTTC
CASSQEEATRQYF